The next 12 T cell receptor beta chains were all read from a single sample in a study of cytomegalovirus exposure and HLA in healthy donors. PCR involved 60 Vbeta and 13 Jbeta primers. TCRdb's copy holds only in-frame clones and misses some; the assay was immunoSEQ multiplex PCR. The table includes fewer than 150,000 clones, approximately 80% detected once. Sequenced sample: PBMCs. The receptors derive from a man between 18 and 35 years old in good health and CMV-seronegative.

CDR3 sequence (DNA): TGTGCCAGCAGTGAAGTCGCGGGGGGGCGGAATGAGCAGTTCTTC. This encodes CASSEVAGGRNEQFF. This chain joins TRBV6-1 and TRBJ2-1, with TRBD2 matching over 9 bases. The germline V gene has CDR1 MNHNS and CDR2 SASEGT. There are 15 residues in the CDR3. Unmatched junction bases numbered 5, after V lost 1 base and J lost 7 bases.

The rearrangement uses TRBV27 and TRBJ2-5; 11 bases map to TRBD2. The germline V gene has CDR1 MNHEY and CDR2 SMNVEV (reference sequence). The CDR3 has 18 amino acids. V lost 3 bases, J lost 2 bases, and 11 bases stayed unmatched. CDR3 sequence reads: CASSFFPLAGGLQETQYF. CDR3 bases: TGTGCCAGCAGTTTTTTCCCCCTAGCGGGGGGTTTACAAGAGACCCAGTACTTC.

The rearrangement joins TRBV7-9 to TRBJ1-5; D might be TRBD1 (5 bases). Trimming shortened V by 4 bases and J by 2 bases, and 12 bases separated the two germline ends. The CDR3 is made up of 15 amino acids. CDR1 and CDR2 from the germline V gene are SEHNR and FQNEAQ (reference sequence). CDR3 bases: TGTGCCAGCAGCTCCTTCGGGGGTGGCAATCAGCCCCAGCATTTT. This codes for CASSSFGGGNQPQHF.

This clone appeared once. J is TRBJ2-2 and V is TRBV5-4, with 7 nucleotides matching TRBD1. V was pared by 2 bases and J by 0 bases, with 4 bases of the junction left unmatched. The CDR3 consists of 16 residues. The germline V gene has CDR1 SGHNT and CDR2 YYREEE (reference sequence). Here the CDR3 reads CASSLAGTANTGELFF. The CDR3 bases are TGTGCCAGCAGCTTAGCCGGGACAGCGAACACCGGGGAGCTGTTTTTT.

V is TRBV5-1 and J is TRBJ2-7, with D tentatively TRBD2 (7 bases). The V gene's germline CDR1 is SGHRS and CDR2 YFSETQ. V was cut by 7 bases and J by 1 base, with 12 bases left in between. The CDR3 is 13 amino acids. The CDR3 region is CASGLDRSYEQYF. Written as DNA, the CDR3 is TGCGCCAGCGGACTAGACAGGTCCTACGAGCAGTACTTC.

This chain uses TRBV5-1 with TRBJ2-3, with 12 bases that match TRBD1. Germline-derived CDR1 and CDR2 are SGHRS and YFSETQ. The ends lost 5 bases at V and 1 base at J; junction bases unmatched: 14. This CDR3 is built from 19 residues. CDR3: CASRHSRDRGRRGTDTQYF. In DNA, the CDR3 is TGCGCCAGCAGACATAGCCGGGACAGGGGGCGAAGAGGCACAGATACGCAGTATTTT.

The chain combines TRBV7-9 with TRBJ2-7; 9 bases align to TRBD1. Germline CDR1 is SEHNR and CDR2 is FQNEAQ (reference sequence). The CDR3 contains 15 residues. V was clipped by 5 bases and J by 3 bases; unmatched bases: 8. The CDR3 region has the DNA TGTGCCAGCAGCCAGACAGGGGGGAACGACTACGAGCAGTACTTC. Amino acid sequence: CASSQTGGNDYEQYF.

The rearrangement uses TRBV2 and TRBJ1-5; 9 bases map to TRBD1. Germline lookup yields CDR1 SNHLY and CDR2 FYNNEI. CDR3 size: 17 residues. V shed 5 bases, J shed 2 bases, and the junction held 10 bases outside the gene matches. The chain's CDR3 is CASSSVGQGLGNQPQHF. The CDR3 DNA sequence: TGTGCCAGCAGTTCAGTGGGACAGGGATTAGGCAATCAGCCCCAGCATTTT. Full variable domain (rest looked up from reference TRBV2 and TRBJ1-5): EPEVTQTPSHQVTQMGQEVILRCVPISNHLYFYWYRQILGQKVEFLVSFYNNEISEKSEIFDDQFSVERPDGSNFTLKIRSTKLEDSAMYFCASSSVGQGLGNQPQHFGDGTRLSIL.

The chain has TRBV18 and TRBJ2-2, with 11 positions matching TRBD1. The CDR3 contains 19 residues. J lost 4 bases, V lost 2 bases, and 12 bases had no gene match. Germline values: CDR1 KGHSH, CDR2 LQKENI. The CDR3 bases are TGTGCCAGCTCACCAAGGACAGGGGGCTGGATGAGGAGCACCGGGGAGCTGTTTTTT. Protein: CASSPRTGGWMRSTGELFF.

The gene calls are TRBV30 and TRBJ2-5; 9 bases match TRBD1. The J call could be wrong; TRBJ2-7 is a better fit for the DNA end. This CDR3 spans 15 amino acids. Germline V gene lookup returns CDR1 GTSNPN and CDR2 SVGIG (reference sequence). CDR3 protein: CAWSEGGTGSYEQYF. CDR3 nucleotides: TGTGCCTGGAGTGAGGGGGGGACAGGGTCATACGAGCAGTACTTC.

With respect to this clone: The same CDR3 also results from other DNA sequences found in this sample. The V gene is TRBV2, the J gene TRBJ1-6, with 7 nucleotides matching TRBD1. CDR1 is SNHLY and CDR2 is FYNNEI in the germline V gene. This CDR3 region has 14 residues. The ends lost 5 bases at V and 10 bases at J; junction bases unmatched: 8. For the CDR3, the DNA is TGTGCCAGCAGTATGGGGACAGATGGATCACCCCTCCACTTT. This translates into CASSMGTDGSPLHF.

The CDR3 loop is CSVGDRNYGYTF. The CDR3 coding sequence is TGCAGCGTTGGAGACAGAAACTATGGCTACACCTTC. This chain links TRBV29-1 with TRBJ1-2; D possibly corresponds to TRBD1 (5 bases). Trimming left V 4 bases short and J 2 bases short, with 8 bases between. Germline V gene sequence: CDR1 SQVTM, CDR2 ANQGSEA. The CDR3 runs 12 residues.